The rows below give T cell receptor beta chains drawn from one sample of a study of OX40 agonist ivuxolimab in advanced cancers. Profiled with immunoSEQ multiplex PCR; TCRdb holds only in-frame clones, not every one. The sample comprises about 96,000 clones, less than 85% of which are singletons, and about 5.8% rests with the top ten. The input for sequencing was CD4+ or CD8+ T cells sorted from blood, taken in a trial of the OX40 agonist ivuxolimab. All receptors derive from an adult with an advanced solid tumor such as melanoma, head and neck, liver or kidney cancer. Both conserved end residues are part of each CDR3. The D gene is left open where the match is weak. Where a row states a size, it is once, few, many or the class of an expanded clone; other rows omit it.

DNA	CDR3	size	J	V	D
TGTGCCAGCAGTTCCAGCGGGATGATTGAGCAGTTCTTC	CASSSSGMIEQFF	-	TRBJ2-1	TRBV27	TRBD2
TGTGCCAGCAGCACAGAGCGGACTAGCTACAATGAGCAGTTCTTC	CASSTERTSYNEQFF	-	TRBJ2-1	TRBV11-2	TRBD2
TGCGCCAGCAGCTTGATTGGGAACAGGGACGAGCAGTACTTC	CASSLIGNRDEQYF	-	TRBJ2-7	TRBV5-1	-
TGTGCCAGCAGCTTACGACGGGCGAATCTCTACGAGCAGTACTTC	CASSLRRANLYEQYF	once	TRBJ2-7	TRBV7-2	-
TGTGCCACCAGCAGCCCGGTCGGTGGCTACACCTTC	CATSSPVGGYTF	-	TRBJ1-2	TRBV15	-
TGTGCCAGCAGTGTCCCGGGACAGGGAAATGAAAAACTGTTTTTT	CASSVPGQGNEKLFF	-	TRBJ1-4	TRBV25-1	TRBD1
TGTGCCAGCGCAGCGGGGACAGAGGGAGTTAAAAAGGGTTCAAATGAGCAGTTCTTC	CASAAGTEGVKKGSNEQFF	-	TRBJ2-1	TRBV9	-
TGTGCCAGCAGTTACGAGGGCTTGGACAGACATGGCTACACCTTC	CASSYEGLDRHGYTF	-	TRBJ1-2	TRBV6-6	-
TGTGCCAGCAGTTTTGACAGGGGCACAGATACGCAGTATTTT	CASSFDRGTDTQYF	-	TRBJ2-3	TRBV11-2	TRBD1
TGCGCCAGCAGCTTGACGGGGGAGGGAGTAGCTTTCTTT	CASSLTGEGVAFF	-	TRBJ1-1	TRBV5-1	-
TGTGCCAGCAGTGAAGCCTGGCAGGGGGCGGAGCAGTACTTC	CASSEAWQGAEQYF	-	TRBJ2-7	TRBV2	TRBD1
TGTGCCAGCAGCCACCCGGGACAGGGAAACGAGCAGTACTTC	CASSHPGQGNEQYF	few	TRBJ2-7	TRBV5-5	TRBD1
TGTGCCAGTAGTTGGGTAGCGGGAGGATCCTACAATGAGCAGTTCTTC	CASSWVAGGSYNEQFF	-	TRBJ2-1	TRBV19	TRBD2
TGTGCCAGTAGTATAGGAGGGGGGTACACCGGGGAGCTGTTTTTT	CASSIGGGYTGELFF	-	TRBJ2-2	TRBV19	-
TGTGCCAGCAGCCCCCGACAGGGTTCCTATGGCTACACCTTC	CASSPRQGSYGYTF	-	TRBJ1-2	TRBV7-2	TRBD1
TGCAGCGCTTCCCTAGGGGCGGGGGGCTTCAACGAGCAGTACTTC	CSASLGAGGFNEQYF	-	TRBJ2-7	TRBV29-1	TRBD2
TGCGCCAGCAGCTGGGACTTTGTGGATACGCAGTATTTT	CASSWDFVDTQYF	-	TRBJ2-3	TRBV5-1	-
TGTGCCAGCAGCCCCAGGGGTGGCGATGAGCAGTTCTTC	CASSPRGGDEQFF	-	TRBJ2-1	TRBV11-3	-